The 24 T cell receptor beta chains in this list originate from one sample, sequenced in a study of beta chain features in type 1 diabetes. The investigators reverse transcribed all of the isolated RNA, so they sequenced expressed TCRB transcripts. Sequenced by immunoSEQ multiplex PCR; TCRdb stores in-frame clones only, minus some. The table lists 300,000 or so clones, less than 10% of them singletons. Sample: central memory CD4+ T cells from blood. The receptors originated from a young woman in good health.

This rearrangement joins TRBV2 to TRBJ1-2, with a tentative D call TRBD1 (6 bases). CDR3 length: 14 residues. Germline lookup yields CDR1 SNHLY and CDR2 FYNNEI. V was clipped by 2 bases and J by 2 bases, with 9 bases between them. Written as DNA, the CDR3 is TGTGCCAGCAGTGAAAGCGGGACAAACTATGGCTACACCTTC. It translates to CASSESGTNYGYTF.

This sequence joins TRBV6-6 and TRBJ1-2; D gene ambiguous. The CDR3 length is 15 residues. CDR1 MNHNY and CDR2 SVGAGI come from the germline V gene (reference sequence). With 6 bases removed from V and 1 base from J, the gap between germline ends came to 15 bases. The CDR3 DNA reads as TGTGCCAGCAGGCACGGCGGGCCGCTTAACTATGGCTACACCTTC. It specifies CASRHGGPLNYGYTF.

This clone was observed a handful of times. The CDR3 DNA sequence: TGTGCCAGCAGTGAATCAACGGGAGGGACCTACGAGCAGTACTTC. As protein: CASSESTGGTYEQYF. V usage is TRBV6-1 and J usage is TRBJ2-7; 8 bases are a match to TRBD2. CDR1 is MNHNS, CDR2 SASEGT, per germline. The CDR3 sequence is 15 residues long. Trimming took 2 bases from V and 2 from J; bases not matched to a gene: 5.

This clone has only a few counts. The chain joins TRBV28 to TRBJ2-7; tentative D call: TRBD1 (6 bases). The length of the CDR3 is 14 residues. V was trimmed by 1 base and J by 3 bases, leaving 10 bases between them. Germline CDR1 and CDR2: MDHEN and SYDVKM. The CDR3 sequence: CASSLSQGLYEQYF. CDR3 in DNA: TGTGCCAGCAGTTTATCTCAGGGGCTCTACGAGCAGTACTTC.

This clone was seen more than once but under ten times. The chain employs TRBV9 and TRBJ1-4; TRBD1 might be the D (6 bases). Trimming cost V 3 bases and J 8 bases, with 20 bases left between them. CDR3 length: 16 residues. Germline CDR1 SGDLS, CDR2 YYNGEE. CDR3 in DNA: TGTGCCAGCAGCGGGTCCCGTTTCGGGGGGCGAGAAAAACTGTTTTTT. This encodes CASSGSRFGGREKLFF.

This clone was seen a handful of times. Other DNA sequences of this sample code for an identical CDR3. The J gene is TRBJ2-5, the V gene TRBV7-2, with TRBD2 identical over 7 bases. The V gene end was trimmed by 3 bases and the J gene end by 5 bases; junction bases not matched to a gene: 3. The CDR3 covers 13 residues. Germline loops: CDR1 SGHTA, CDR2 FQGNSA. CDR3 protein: CASSLVGGETQYF. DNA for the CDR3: TGTGCCAGCAGCTTGGTGGGAGGGGAGACCCAGTACTTC.

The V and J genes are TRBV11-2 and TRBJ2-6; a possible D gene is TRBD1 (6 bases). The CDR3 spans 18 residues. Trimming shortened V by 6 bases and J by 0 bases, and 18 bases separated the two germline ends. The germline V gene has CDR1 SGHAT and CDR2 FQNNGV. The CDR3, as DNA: TGTGCCAGCAGAGAACTCCGGGGCAGGGGCTCTGGGGCCAACGTCCTGACTTTC. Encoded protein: CASRELRGRGSGANVLTF. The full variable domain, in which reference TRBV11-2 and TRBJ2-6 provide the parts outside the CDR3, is EAGVAQSPRYKIIEKRQSVAFWCNPISGHATLYWYQQILGQGPKLLIQFQNNGVVDDSQLPKDRFSAERLKGVDSTLKIQPAKLEDSAVYLCASRELRGRGSGANVLTFGAGSRLTVL.

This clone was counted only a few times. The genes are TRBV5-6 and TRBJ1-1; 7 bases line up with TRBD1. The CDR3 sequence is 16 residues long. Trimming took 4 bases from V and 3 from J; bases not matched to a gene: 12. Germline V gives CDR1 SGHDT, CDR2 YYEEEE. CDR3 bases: TGTGCCAGCAGCGCCAGCAACAGGGGAAGAGACACTGAAGCTTTCTTT. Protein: CASSASNRGRDTEAFF.

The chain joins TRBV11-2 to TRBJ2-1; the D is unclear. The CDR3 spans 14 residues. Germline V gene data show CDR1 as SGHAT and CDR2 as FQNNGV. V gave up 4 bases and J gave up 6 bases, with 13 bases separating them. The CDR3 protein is CASSSSGPPNEQFF. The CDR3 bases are TGTGCCAGCAGCTCCTCGGGCCCACCCAATGAGCAGTTCTTC.

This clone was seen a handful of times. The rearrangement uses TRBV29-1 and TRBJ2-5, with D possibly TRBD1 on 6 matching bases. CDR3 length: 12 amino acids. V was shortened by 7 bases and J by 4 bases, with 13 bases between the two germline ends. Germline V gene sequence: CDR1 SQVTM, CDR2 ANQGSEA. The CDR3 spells CSATEGGETQYF. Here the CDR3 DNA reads TGCAGCGCGACTGAAGGGGGAGAGACCCAGTACTTC.

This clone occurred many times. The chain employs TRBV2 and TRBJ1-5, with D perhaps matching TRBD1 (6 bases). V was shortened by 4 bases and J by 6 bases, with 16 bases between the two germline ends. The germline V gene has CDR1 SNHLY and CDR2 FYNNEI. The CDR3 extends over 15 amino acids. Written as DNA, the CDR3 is TGTGCCAGCAGTGTTGGTGGGGGCTATAGTCAGCCCCAGCATTTT. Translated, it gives CASSVGGGYSQPQHF. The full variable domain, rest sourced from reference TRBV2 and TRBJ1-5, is EPEVTQTPSHQVTQMGQEVILRCVPISNHLYFYWYRQILGQKVEFLVSFYNNEISEKSEIFDDQFSVERPDGSNFTLKIRSTKLEDSAMYFCASSVGGGYSQPQHFGDGTRLSIL.

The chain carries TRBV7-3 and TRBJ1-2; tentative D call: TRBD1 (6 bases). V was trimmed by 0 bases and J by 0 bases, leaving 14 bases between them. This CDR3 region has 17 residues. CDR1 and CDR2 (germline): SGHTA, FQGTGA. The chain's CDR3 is CASSLTAGQRSNYGYTF. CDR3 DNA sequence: TGTGCCAGCAGCTTAACGGCCGGACAGCGATCTAACTATGGCTACACCTTC. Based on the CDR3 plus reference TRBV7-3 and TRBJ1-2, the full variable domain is GAGVSQTPSNKVTEKGKYVELRCDPISGHTALYWYRQSLGQGPEFLIYFQGTGAADDSGLPNDRFFAVRPEGSVSTLKIQRTERGDSAVYLCASSLTAGQRSNYGYTFGSGTRLTVV.

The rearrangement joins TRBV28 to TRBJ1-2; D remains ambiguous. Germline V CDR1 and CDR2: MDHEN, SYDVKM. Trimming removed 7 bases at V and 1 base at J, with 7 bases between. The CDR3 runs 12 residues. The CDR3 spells CASTGVNYGYTF. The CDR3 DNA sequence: TGTGCCAGCACCGGGGTTAACTATGGCTACACCTTC.

The CDR3 protein is CASSPRSPGTNQPQHF. CDR3 DNA sequence: TGTGCCAGCTCACCACGGAGTCCAGGGACGAATCAGCCCCAGCATTTT. This sequence joins TRBV18 and TRBJ1-5; D is possibly TRBD1 (5 bases). The length of the CDR3 is 16 residues. Germline V CDR1 and CDR2: KGHSH, LQKENI. Trimming cost V 1 base and J 4 bases, with 14 bases left between them.

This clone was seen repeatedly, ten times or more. CDR3 loop: CASSPNTDTQYF. DNA for the CDR3: TGTGCCAGCTCACCCAACACAGATACGCAGTATTTT. The chain uses TRBV18 and TRBJ2-3, with D hard to call. V was clipped by 3 bases and J by 2 bases, with 3 bases between them. This CDR3 is 12 amino acids long. The germline V gene has CDR1 KGHSH and CDR2 LQKENI.

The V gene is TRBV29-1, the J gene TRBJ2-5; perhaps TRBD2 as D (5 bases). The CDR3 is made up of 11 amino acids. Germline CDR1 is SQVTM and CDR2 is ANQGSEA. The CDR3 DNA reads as TGCAGTGGACTGTCCCAAGAGACCCAGTACTTC. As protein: CSGLSQETQYF.

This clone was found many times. CDR3 residues: CASSLTLAEYNEQFF. The CDR3 DNA is TGCGCCAGCAGCTTGACTCTAGCAGAATACAATGAGCAGTTCTTC. This sequence joins TRBV5-1 and TRBJ2-1; a possible D gene is TRBD2 (5 bases). V was trimmed by 1 base and J by 4 bases, leaving 12 bases between them. The CDR3 contains 15 residues. CDR1 and CDR2 from the germline V gene are SGHRS and YFSETQ.

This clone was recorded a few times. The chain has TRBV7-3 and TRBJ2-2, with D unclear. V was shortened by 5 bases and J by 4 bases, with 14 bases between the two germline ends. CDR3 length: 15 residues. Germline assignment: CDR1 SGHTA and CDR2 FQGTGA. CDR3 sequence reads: CASSRTSGSTGELFF. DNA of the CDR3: TGTGCCAGCAGCCGAACCTCTGGGTCCACCGGGGAGCTGTTTTTT.

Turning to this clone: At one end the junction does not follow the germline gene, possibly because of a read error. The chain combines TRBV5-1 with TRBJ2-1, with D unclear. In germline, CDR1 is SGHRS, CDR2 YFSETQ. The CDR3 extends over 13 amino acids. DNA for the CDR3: TGCGCCAGCAGTTTGGGGATTCTAAATGAGCAGTTCTTC. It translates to CASSLGILNEQFF.

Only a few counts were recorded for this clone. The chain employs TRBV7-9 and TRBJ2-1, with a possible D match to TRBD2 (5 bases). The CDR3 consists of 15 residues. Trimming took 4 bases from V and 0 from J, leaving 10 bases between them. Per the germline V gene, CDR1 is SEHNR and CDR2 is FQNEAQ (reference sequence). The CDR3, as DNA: TGTGCCAGCAGCTCTCCGGGATCCTCCTACAATGAGCAGTTCTTC. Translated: CASSSPGSSYNEQFF. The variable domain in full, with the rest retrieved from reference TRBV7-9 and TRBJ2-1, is DTGVSQNPRHKITKRGQNVTFRCDPISEHNRLYWYRQTLGQGPEFLTYFQNEAQLEKSRLLSDRFSAERPKGSFSTLEIQRTEQGDSAMYLCASSSPGSSYNEQFFGPGTRLTVL.

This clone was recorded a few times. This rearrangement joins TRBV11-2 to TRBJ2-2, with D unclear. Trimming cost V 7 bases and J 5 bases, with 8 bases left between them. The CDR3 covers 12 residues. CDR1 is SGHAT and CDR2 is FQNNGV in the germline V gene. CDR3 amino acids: CASTRHTGELFF. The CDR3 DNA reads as TGTGCCAGCACCCGACATACCGGGGAGCTGTTTTTT.

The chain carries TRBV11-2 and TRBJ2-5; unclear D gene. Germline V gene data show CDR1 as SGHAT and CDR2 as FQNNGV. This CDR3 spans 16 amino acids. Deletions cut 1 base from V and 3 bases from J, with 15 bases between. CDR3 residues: CASSLAGQITKETQYF. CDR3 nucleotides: TGTGCCAGCAGCTTAGCTGGGCAGATAACGAAAGAGACCCAGTACTTC.

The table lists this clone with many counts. The CDR3 here is CAIGELSVGGYTF. In DNA form, the CDR3 reads TGTGCCATCGGGGAATTAAGCGTCGGTGGCTACACCTTC. The J gene is TRBJ1-2, the V gene TRBV10-3; the D is unclear. The CDR3 has 13 amino acids. In germline, CDR1 is ENHRY, CDR2 SYGVKD. The V end lost 8 bases, the J end lost 7 bases, and 17 bases lay between the germline ends.

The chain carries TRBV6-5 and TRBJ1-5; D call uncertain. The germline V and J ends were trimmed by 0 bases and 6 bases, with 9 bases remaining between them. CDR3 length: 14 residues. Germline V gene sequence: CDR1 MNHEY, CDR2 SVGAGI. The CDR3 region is CASSYSRGIQPQHF. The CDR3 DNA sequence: TGTGCCAGCAGTTACTCGAGAGGAATTCAGCCCCAGCATTTT.